This TCR beta chain stems from a study of cytomegalovirus exposure and HLA in healthy donors. Study as a whole: Out of 150 million to 200 million T cells, an earlier analysis found 117 million unique TCR beta sequences in total. Membership in the Caucasian-associated ancestry cluster was found for about four fifths of nearly 400 genotyped donors.

PCR used 60 Vbeta primers and 13 Jbeta primers. Profiling relied on immunoSEQ multiplex PCR, and the TCRdb table lists in-frame clones only, not all of them. The repertoire holds 100,000 to 150,000 clones, with roughly 75% as singletons. The sequenced sample was PBMCs. The clonotype was recovered from a female donor in good health and CMV-seronegative.

The CDR3 bases are TGTGCCAGCAGTTTGGGACAGGCTGATGGCTACACCTTC. Translation gives CASSLGQADGYTF. The rearrangement links TRBV28 to TRBJ1-2; 8 bases agree with TRBD1. Germline CDR1 reads MDHEN; CDR2 reads SYDVKM. This CDR3 spans 13 amino acids. The J segment lost 6 bases and the V segment lost 3 bases, leaving 3 bases of the junction unmatched.